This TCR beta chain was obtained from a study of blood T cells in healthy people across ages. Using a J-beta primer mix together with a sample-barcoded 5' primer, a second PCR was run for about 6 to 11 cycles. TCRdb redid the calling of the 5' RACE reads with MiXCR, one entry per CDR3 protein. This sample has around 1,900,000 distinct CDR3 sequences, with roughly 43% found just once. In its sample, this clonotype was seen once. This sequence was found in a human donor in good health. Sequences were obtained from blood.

The CDR3 sequence is CASSLDPSGGGETQYF. Here the CDR3 DNA reads TGTGCCAGCAGCTTAGATCCCAGCGGGGGGGGCGAGACCCAGTACTTC. V usage is TRBV7-2 and J usage is TRBJ2-5; the match to TRBD2 covers 10 bases. Germline CDR1 SGHTA, CDR2 FQGNSA. V lost 1 base, J lost 5 bases, and 7 bases stayed unmatched. The CDR3 extends over 16 amino acids.